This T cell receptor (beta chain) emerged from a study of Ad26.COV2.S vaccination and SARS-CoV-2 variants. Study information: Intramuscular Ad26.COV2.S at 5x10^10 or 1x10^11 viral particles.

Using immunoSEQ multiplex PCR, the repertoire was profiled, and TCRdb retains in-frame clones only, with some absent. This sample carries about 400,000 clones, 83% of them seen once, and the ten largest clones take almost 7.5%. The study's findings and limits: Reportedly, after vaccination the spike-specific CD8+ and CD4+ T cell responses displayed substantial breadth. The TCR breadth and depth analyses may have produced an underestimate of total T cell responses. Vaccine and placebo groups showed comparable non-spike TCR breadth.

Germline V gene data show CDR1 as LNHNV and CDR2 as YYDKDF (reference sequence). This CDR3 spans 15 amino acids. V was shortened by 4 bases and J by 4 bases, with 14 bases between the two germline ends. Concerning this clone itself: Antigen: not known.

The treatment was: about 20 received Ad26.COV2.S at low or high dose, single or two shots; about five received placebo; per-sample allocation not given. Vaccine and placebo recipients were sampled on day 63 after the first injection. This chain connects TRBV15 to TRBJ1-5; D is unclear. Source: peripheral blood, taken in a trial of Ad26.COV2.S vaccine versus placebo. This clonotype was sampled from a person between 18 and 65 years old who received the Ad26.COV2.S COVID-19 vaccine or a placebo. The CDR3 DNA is TGTGCCACCAGCAAGGGTGGACCGCTAAATCAGCCCCAGCATTTT. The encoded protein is CATSKGGPLNQPQHF.